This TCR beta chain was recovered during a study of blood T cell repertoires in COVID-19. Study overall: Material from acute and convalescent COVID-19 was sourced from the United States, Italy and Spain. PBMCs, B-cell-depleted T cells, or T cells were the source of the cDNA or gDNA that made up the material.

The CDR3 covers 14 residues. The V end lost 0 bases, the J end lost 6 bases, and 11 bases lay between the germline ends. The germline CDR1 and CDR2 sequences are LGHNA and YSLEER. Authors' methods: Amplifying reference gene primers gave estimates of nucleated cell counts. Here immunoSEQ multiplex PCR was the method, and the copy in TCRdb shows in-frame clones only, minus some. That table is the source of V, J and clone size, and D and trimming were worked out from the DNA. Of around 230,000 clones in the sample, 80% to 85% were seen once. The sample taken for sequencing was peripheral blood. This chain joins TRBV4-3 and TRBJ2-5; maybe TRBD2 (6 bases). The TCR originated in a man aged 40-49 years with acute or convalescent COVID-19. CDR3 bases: TGCGCCAGCAGCCAAGATAGGAGGGGAAAGACCCAGTACTTC. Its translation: CASSQDRRGKTQYF.